Below, 8 T cell receptor beta chains from the same sample are listed, as sequenced in a study of tumor-infiltrating lymphocytes in primary liver carcinoma. Unsorted bulk tissue, about 18-31 mg of it, served as the source for co-extraction of RNA and DNA. Synthesis of TCR beta cDNA was carried out from 450 to 650 ng total RNA with a constant-region primer. Libraries for TCR beta were built through three nested multiplex PCR rounds, which together made up a slightly modified ARM-PCR procedure. The study ran its first two PCR rounds for roughly 10 cycles each, using TRBV1-TRBV30 forward primers and a C-beta reverse primer. MiXCR was run by TCRdb on the multiplex PCR reads, yielding one entry per CDR3 protein. Here the sample spans 48,000 or so distinct CDR3 sequences, over 70% being singletons. Input material: liver tumor tissue from sampling region 3. Described subset: tumor region T3, left-lateral pole. All receptors come from a man aged 35 to 55 with primary liver carcinoma and hepatitis B virus infection.

This clonotype was observed a few times. A single base separates this from a much larger clone, so it may be a read error. CDR3 in amino acids: CAVSESRDDGELFF. CDR3 in DNA: TGTGCCGTCAGTGAGTCCAGGGATGACGGGGAGCTGTTTTTT. V and J are TRBV10-3 and TRBJ2-2; a possible D gene is TRBD1 (5 bases). There are 14 residues in the CDR3. The V gene's germline CDR1 is ENHRY and CDR2 SYGVKD.

This clonotype was seen repeatedly, ten times or more. The chain links TRBV6-5 to TRBJ2-7, with D unresolved. The germline gives CDR1 MNHEY, CDR2 SVGAGI. With 7 bases removed from V and 2 bases from J, the gap between germline ends came to 18 bases. CDR3 length equals 15 residues. The CDR3 is CASTYSRPGTYEQYF. The CDR3 coding sequence is TGTGCCAGCACCTACTCCCGGCCAGGCACCTACGAGCAGTACTTC.

Remarks on this clonotype: The germline gene is not matched at one end of the junction; a read error may be the cause. The rearrangement uses TRBV5-1 and TRBJ2-3; D is undetermined. The germline gives CDR1 SGHRS, CDR2 YFSETQ. The CDR3 covers 17 residues. Here the CDR3 reads CPSSKEPPLSGTDTQYF. The DNA for the CDR3 is TGCCCCAGCAGTAAAGAACCACCTCTTAGTGGTACAGATACGCAGTATTTT.

About this clonotype itself: The conserved phenylalanine or tryptophan is not found at the CDR3 terminus, so this likely reflects a read error. The chain couples TRBV6-1 to TRBJ1-2, with D possibly matching TRBD1 (6 bases). Germline assignment: CDR1 MNHNS and CDR2 SASEGT. This CDR3 region has 14 residues. The CDR3 protein is CACSEVGGGYGYTI. The CDR3 DNA reads TGTGCCTGCAGTGAAGTTGGAGGGGGCTATGGCTACACCATC.

The chain carries TRBV29-1 and TRBJ1-2; D call uncertain. The CDR3 consists of 12 residues. V was pared by 4 bases and J by 1 base, with 7 bases between. The germline gives CDR1 SQVTM, CDR2 ANQGSEA. CDR3 region: CSVVVDNYGYTF. As DNA, the CDR3 is TGCAGCGTTGTAGTGGATAACTATGGCTACACCTTC.

Notes on this clonotype: This likely comes from a read error, as the CDR3 has no conserved phenylalanine or tryptophan at its end. No DNA is shown, since the ends of the CDR3 on it are uncertain; the CDR3 is the one TCRdb lists. The chain has TRBV11-2 and TRBJ2-1. The CDR3 has 13 amino acids, counting both end residues. Germline values: CDR1 SGHAT, CDR2 FQNNGV. The CDR3 loop is CASSLGLGNEHFS.

This clonotype was seen once. This sequence joins TRBV10-2 and TRBJ2-3, with 8 bases aligning to TRBD2. CDR1 and CDR2 from the germline V gene are WSHSY and SAAADI. V trimming: 3 bases; J trimming: 6 bases; junction bases outside the gene matches: 14. The CDR3 totals 17 residues. The CDR3 sequence: CASSEWTSRRGVDTQYF. The CDR3 DNA follows: TGCGCCAGCAGTGAATGGACTAGCCGGAGAGGGGTGGATACGCAGTATTTT.

V usage is TRBV6-5 and J usage is TRBJ2-5; no firm D call. The CDR3 is 14 residues long. The germline CDR1 and CDR2 sequences are MNHEY and SVGAGI. Between the trimmed V and J ends, which lost 3 bases and 2 bases, there was a span of 10 bases. The CDR3 spells CASSYSAAQETQYF. In DNA, the CDR3 is TGTGCCAGCAGTTATAGTGCGGCACAAGAGACCCAGTACTTC.